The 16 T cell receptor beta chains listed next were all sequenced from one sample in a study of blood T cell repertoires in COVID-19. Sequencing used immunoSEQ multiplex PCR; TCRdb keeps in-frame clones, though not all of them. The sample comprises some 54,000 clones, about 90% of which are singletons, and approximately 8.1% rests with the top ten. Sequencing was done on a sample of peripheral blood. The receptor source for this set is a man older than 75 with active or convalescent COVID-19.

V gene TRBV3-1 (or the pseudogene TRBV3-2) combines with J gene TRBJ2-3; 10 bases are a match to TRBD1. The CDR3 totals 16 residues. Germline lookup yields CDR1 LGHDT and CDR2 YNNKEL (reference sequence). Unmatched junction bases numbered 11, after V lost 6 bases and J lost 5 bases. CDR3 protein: CASSHGGTGALDTQYF. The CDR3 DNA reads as TGTGCCAGCAGTCACGGAGGGACAGGGGCCCTAGATACGCAGTATTTT.

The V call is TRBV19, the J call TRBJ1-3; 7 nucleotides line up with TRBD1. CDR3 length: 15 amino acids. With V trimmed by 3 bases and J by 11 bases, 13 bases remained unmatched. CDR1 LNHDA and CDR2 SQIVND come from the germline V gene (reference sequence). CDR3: CASSIGTDTPVAIYF. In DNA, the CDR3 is TGTGCCAGTAGTATTGGGACAGACACCCCGGTGGCCATATATTTT. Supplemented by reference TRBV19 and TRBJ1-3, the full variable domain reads DGGITQSPKYLFRKEGQNVTLSCEQNLNHDAMYWYRQDPGQGLRLIYYSQIVNDFQKGDIAEGYSVSREKKESFPLTVTSAQKNPTAFYLCASSIGTDTPVAIYFGEGSWLTVV.

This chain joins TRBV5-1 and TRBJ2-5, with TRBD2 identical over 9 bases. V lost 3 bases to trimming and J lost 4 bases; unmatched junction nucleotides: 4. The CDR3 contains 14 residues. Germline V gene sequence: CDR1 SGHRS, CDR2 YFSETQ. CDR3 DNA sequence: TGCGCCAGCAGCTATAGCGGGAGTAGAGAGACCCAGTACTTC. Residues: CASSYSGSRETQYF. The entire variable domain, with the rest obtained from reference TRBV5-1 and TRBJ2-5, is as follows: KAGVTQTPRYLIKTRGQQVTLSCSPISGHRSVSWYQQTPGQGLQFLFEYFSETQRNKGNFPGRFSGRQFSNSRSEMNVSTLELGDSALYLCASSYSGSRETQYFGPGTRLLVL.

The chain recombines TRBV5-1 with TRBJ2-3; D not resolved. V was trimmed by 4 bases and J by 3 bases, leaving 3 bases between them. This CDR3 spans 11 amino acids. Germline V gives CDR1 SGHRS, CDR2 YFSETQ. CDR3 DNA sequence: TGCGCCAGCAGCCGTACAGATACGCAGTATTTT. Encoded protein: CASSRTDTQYF.

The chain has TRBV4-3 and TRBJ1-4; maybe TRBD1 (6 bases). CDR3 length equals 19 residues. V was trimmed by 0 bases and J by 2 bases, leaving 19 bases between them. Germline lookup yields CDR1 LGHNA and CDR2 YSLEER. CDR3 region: CASSQDWGGPQGTNEKLFF. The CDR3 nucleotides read TGCGCCAGCAGCCAAGATTGGGGGGGCCCACAGGGCACTAATGAAAAACTGTTTTTT.

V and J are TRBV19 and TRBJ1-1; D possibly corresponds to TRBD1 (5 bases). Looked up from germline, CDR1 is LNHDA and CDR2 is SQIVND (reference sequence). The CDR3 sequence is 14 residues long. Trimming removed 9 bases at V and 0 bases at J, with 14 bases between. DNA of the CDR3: TGTGCCAGAGGCCCCGGGGGGATGAACACTGAAGCTTTCTTT. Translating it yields CARGPGGMNTEAFF.

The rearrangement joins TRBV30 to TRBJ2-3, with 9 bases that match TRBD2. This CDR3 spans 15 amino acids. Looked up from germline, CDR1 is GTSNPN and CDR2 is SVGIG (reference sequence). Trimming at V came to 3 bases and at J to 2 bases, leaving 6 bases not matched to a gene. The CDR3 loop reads CAWSPIAGVTDTQYF. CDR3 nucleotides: TGTGCCTGGAGCCCGATAGCGGGAGTCACAGATACGCAGTATTTT.

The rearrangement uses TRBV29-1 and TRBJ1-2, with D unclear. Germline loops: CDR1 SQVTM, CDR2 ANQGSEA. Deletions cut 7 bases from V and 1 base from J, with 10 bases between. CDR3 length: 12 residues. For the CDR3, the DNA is TGCAGCGGATCAGATCTTAACTATGGCTACACCTTC. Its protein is CSGSDLNYGYTF.

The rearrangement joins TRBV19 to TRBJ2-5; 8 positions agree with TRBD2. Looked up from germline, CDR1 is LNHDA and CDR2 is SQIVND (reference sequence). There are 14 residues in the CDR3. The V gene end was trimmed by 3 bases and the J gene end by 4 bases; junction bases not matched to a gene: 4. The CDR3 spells CASSMRLAGETQYF. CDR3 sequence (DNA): TGTGCCAGTAGTATGAGGCTAGCGGGAGAGACCCAGTACTTC. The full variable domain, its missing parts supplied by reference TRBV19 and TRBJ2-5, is DGGITQSPKYLFRKEGQNVTLSCEQNLNHDAMYWYRQDPGQGLRLIYYSQIVNDFQKGDIAEGYSVSREKKESFPLTVTSAQKNPTAFYLCASSMRLAGETQYFGPGTRLLVL.

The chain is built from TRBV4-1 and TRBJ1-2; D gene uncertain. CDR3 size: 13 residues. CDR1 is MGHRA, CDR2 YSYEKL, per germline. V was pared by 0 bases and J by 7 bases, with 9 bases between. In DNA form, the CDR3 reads TGCGCCAGCAGCCAAGATGTGGGAGGTGGCTACACCTTC. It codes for CASSQDVGGGYTF.

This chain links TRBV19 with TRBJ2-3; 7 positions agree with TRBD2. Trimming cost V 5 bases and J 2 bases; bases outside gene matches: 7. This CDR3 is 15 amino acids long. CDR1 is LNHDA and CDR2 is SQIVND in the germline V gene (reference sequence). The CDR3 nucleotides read TGTGCCAGTAGTGAAGGCGGGGGAGACACAGATACGCAGTATTTT. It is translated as CASSEGGGDTDTQYF.

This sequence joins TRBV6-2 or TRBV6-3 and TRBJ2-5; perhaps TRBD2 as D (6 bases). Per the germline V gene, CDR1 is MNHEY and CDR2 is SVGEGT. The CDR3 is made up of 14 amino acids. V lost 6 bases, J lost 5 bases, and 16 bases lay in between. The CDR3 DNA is TGTGCCAGCAGCCGCGACGCGGGGATTGAGACCCAGTACTTC. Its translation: CASSRDAGIETQYF.

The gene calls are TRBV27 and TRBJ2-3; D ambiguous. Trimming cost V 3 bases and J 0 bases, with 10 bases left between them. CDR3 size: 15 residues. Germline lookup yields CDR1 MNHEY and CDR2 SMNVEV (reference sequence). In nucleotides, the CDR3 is TGTGCCAGCAGTTTGTCATGGGCCAGCACAGATACGCAGTATTTT. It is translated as CASSLSWASTDTQYF.

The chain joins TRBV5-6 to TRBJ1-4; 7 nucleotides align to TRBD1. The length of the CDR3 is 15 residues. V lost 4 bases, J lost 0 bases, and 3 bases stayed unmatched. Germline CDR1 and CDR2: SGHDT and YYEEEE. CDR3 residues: CASSHGQATNEKLFF. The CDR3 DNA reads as TGTGCCAGCAGCCACGGACAGGCAACTAATGAAAAACTGTTTTTT. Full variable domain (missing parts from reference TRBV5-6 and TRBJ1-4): DAGVTQSPTHLIKTRGQQVTLRCSPKSGHDTVSWYQQALGQGPQFIFQYYEEEERQRGNFPDRFSGHQFPNYSSELNVNALLLGDSALYLCASSHGQATNEKLFFGSGTQLSVL.

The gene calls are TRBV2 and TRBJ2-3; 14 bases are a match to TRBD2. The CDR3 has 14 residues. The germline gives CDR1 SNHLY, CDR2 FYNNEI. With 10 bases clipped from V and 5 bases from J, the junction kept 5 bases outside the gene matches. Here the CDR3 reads CAKTSGGAGDTQYF. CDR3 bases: TGTGCCAAGACTAGCGGGGGGGCCGGAGATACGCAGTATTTT.

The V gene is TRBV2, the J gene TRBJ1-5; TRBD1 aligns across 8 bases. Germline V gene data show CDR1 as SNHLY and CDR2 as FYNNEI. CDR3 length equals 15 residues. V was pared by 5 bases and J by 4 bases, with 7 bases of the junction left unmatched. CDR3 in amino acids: CASSPTGAPNQPQHF. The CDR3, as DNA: TGTGCCAGCAGTCCGACAGGGGCGCCGAATCAGCCCCAGCATTTT.